The sequence of this T cell receptor (beta chain) was determined in a study of blood T cell repertoires in COVID-19 (dated by TCRdb to the early 2020s). Study-wide context: Collaborator samples came from the United States, Italy and Spain and covered acute and convalescent phases of COVID-19. A de-identified subject ID, COVID-19 status, age in years and sex were almost always included in the sample metadata. Subjects who had been exposed to COVID-19, were actively infected with it, or had recovered from it provided the deeply sampled blood TCRbeta repertoires that made up the dataset. The material from the prospective study consisted of cDNA or gDNA derived from T cells, B-cell-depleted T cells, or PBMCs. The repertoires were released in a freely available public database meant as a resource for research on the immune response to SARS-CoV-2. HLA class I and class II types, where available, came from metadata supplied by the sample provider rather than from assay-based typing. The samples were drawn from two sources: the first 160 participants of the ongoing ImmuneRACE study, and 1,000 to 1,500 subjects contributed by 6 global collaborators.

Participants in the prospective study were aged 18 to 89 years, lived in about two dozen United States geographic areas, and enrolled through a virtual design. Cohort assignment in the prospective study relied on participant-reported clinical history from a screening survey and a study questionnaire. Recovered participants in ImmuneRACE Cohort 3 were defined as having two consecutive negative NP/OP PCR tests, clearance from a healthcare professional, or resolution of symptoms. In the prospective study, mobile phlebotomists collected whole blood, serum and a nasopharyngeal or oropharyngeal swab from each participant. Participants in the prospective study had the option to provide additional blood draws and questionnaires over a roughly 2-month period. Prospective study blood samples were shipped either frozen or at room temperature before DNA extraction. Overall study outcomes, separate from this receptor: The amount of clinical and demographic metadata varied by source and participant and was provided uncurated.

Comments on this clone: Its antigen is currently not known. No qualities accompany the bases; no much larger clone lies one base away.

The immunoSEQ Assay, a bias-controlled multiplex PCR, was used to amplify TCRbeta CDR3 regions from genomic DNA. On the study's bioinformatics: The number of nucleated cells in each sample was estimated by amplification of reference gene primers within the assay. To quantify the absolute abundance of each unique TCRbeta CDR3 rearrangement, sequence reads were collapsed and filtered. For each sample, productive Simpson clonality was calculated by taking the square root of Simpson's diversity index across productive rearrangements. TCRdb retrieved this table from immuneACCESS and kept in-frame rearrangements only. Not all clones are present; in checked studies, unresolved V genes account for under half, and no reason is known for the remainder. From that table come the V and J calls and clone size; the DNA was used to work out D and trimming. For this sample there are approximately 270,000 clones; approximately 85% appear just once. Roughly 4% of the sample is taken by the ten largest.

According to the germline V gene, CDR1 reads SQVTM and CDR2 reads ANQGSEA. Its CDR3 holds 11 amino acids, cysteine through phenylalanine. This entry keeps only the CDR3 DNA: 33 bases, framed from base 1. V was cut back by 1 base and J by 7 bases, leaving a gap of 7 bases between them. The sample comprised PBMCs or T cells enriched from blood (not recorded which). The sequence links TRBV29-1 to TRBJ2-5; the D region possibly corresponds to TRBD2 (6 bases align). The clonotype comes from a woman aged 25-40 years who had recovered from COVID-19. The CDR3 reads CSVEGRGTQYF. The DNA sequence follows: TGCAGCGTTGAAGGGAGGGGGACCCAGTACTTC. When the CDR3 is completed using the reference TRBV29-1 and TRBJ2-5 genes on either side, the full variable domain is SAVISQKPSRDICQRGTSLTIQCQVDSQVTMMFWYRQQPGQSLTLIATANQGSEATYESGFVIDKFPISRPNLTFSTLTVSNMSPEDSSIYLCSVEGRGTQYFGPGTRLLVL.